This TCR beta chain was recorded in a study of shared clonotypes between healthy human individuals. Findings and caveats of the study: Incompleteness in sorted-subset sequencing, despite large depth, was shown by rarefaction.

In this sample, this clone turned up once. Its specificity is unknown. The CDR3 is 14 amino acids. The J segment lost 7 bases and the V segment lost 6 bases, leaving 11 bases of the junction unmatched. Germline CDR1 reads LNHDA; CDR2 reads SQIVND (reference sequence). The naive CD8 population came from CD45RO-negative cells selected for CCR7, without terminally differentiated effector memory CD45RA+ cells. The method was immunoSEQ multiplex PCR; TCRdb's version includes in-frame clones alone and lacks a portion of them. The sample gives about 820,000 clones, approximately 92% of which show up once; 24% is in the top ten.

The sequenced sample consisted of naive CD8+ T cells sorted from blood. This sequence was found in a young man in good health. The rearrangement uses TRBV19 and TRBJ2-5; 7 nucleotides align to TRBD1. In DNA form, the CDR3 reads TGTGCCAGTAGCTACCCGGGGACAGCAGGGACCCAGTACTTC. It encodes CASSYPGTAGTQYF.